The 18 T cell receptor beta chains below were found in one sample sequenced in a study of blood T cell repertoires in COVID-19. The table came from immunoSEQ multiplex PCR; TCRdb's copy has only in-frame clones and leaves some out. The table has over 200,000 clones, 65% to 85% seen once. The sequenced sample consisted of peripheral blood. The receptor set was obtained from a woman aged 80 or over with acute or convalescent COVID-19.

The genes are TRBV7-2 and TRBJ2-7, with a possible D match to TRBD2 (7 bases). This CDR3 is 13 amino acids long. The V gene lost 6 bases and the J gene lost 7 bases, with 16 bases spanning the gap. Germline loops: CDR1 SGHTA, CDR2 FQGNSA. Here the CDR3 reads CASSPYKGGEQYF. The CDR3 coding sequence is TGTGCCAGCAGTCCCTACAAGGGGGGGGAGCAGTACTTC. Complete variable domain (other parts from reference TRBV7-2 and TRBJ2-7): GAGVSQSPSNKVTEKGKDVELRCDPISGHTALYWYRQSLGQGLEFLIYFQGNSAPDKSGLPSDRFSAERTGGSVSTLTIQRTQQEDSAVYLCASSPYKGGEQYFGPGTRLTVT.

The gene calls are TRBV7-6 and TRBJ2-7, with a possible D match to TRBD1 (5 bases). Trimming took off 1 base at V and 1 base at J, with 8 bases between the two ends. Germline lookup yields CDR1 SGHVS and CDR2 FNYEAQ. This CDR3 has 14 amino acids. The CDR3 spells CASSLVQGSYEQYF. The CDR3 DNA follows: TGTGCCAGCAGCTTAGTGCAGGGATCCTACGAGCAGTACTTC.

The chain recombines TRBV19 with TRBJ2-4; TRBD1 might be the D (5 bases). CDR3 length: 16 residues. Per germline, CDR1 LNHDA and CDR2 SQIVND (reference sequence). Trimming cost V 5 bases and J 0 bases, with 14 bases left between them. The CDR3, as DNA: TGTGCCAGTAGTCCGGACACGGTTCTAGCCAAAAACATTCAGTACTTC. Protein sequence: CASSPDTVLAKNIQYF.

The chain combines TRBV6-5 with TRBJ2-3; no clear D gene. V dropped 6 bases and J dropped 1 base, with 14 bases sitting between them. This CDR3 spans 15 amino acids. Germline CDR1 reads MNHEY; CDR2 reads SVGAGI. The CDR3 region has the DNA TGTGCCAGCAGCACCGACTTTTGGGGCACAGATACGCAGTATTTT. Residues: CASSTDFWGTDTQYF.

The chain carries TRBV24-1 and TRBJ2-5; 8 nucleotides agree with TRBD1. Trimming at V came to 3 bases and at J to 1 base, leaving 6 bases not matched to a gene. The germline V gene has CDR1 KGHDR and CDR2 SFDVKD. This CDR3 comprises 16 residues. The chain's CDR3 is CATSDRTGSGQETQYF. CDR3 DNA: TGTGCCACCAGTGATCGGACAGGGTCGGGCCAAGAGACCCAGTACTTC.

This rearrangement joins TRBV7-2 to TRBJ2-1; 9 nucleotides align to TRBD2. After removal of 7 bases from V and 4 bases from J, the junction contained 8 bases not matched to a gene. Per germline, CDR1 SGHTA and CDR2 FQGNSA. The CDR3 extends over 15 amino acids. The CDR3 protein is CASTPRGGVYNEQFF. As DNA, the CDR3 is TGTGCCAGCACCCCACGCGGGGGGGTGTACAATGAGCAGTTCTTC. Combining the CDR3 with reference TRBV7-2 and TRBJ2-1 gives the whole variable domain GAGVSQSPSNKVTEKGKDVELRCDPISGHTALYWYRQSLGQGLEFLIYFQGNSAPDKSGLPSDRFSAERTGGSVSTLTIQRTQQEDSAVYLCASTPRGGVYNEQFFGPGTRLTVL.

The chain employs TRBV7-2 and TRBJ1-2; D might be TRBD1 (5 bases). The CDR3 consists of 14 residues. Germline CDR1 reads SGHTA; CDR2 reads FQGNSA. V dropped 1 base and J dropped 8 bases, with 14 bases sitting between them. The CDR3 is CASSLEIWGGGYTF. CDR3 bases: TGTGCCAGCAGCTTAGAAATTTGGGGCGGCGGCTACACCTTC.

CDR3 DNA: TGTGCCAGCAGCATCGGGACAGGGGCCTACGAGCAGTACTTC. Residues: CASSIGTGAYEQYF. The rearrangement links TRBV7-2 to TRBJ2-7; 10 bases match TRBD1. V shed 5 bases, J shed 2 bases, and the junction held 3 bases outside the gene matches. CDR1 and CDR2 from the germline V gene are SGHTA and FQGNSA. This CDR3 comprises 14 residues.

This clone was detected only a few times. V usage is TRBV19 and J usage is TRBJ2-2, with D tentatively TRBD1 (6 bases). This CDR3 contains 15 residues. Trimming pared 9 bases from V and 1 base from J, leaving 15 bases between. CDR1 is LNHDA, CDR2 SQIVND, per germline (reference sequence). CDR3 sequence reads: CASTWPGVNTGELFF. CDR3 DNA sequence: TGTGCCAGCACCTGGCCAGGGGTGAACACCGGGGAGCTGTTTTTT.

CDR3 protein: CAISESNRRRPGLAPTYEQYF. CDR3 bases: TGTGCCATCAGTGAGTCAAATAGACGGCGACCGGGACTAGCGCCAACCTACGAGCAGTACTTC. This chain links TRBV10-3 with TRBJ2-7, with 10 positions matching TRBD2. Germline V gives CDR1 ENHRY, CDR2 SYGVKD. This CDR3 comprises 21 residues. J lost 2 bases, V lost 0 bases, and 19 bases had no gene match.

The V gene is TRBV30, the J gene TRBJ1-4, with TRBD1 identical over 10 bases. CDR3 length: 14 residues. The V gene end was trimmed by 3 bases and the J gene end by 8 bases; junction bases not matched to a gene: 6. Germline V gives CDR1 GTSNPN, CDR2 SVGIG (reference sequence). Here the CDR3 reads CAWRRTGGGEKLFF. The CDR3 DNA reads as TGTGCCTGGAGGAGGACAGGGGGAGGCGAAAAACTGTTTTTT.

This sequence joins TRBV14 and TRBJ2-7, with TRBD2 matching over 14 bases. Germline lookup yields CDR1 SGHDN and CDR2 FVKESK. V lost 4 bases, J lost 6 bases, and 5 bases stayed unmatched. The CDR3 has 15 amino acids. CDR3 nucleotides: TGTGCCAGCAGCCCTCGGGGACTAGCGGGAGTCGAGCAGTACTTC. Its protein is CASSPRGLAGVEQYF.

The V and J genes are TRBV29-1 and TRBJ2-5, with 7 positions matching TRBD1. Germline CDR1 and CDR2: SQVTM and ANQGSEA. V lost 2 bases to trimming and J lost 4 bases; unmatched junction nucleotides: 10. The CDR3 covers 15 residues. CDR3 nucleotide sequence: TGCAGCGTTGAACAGTTGGGCAGGGGGATAGAGACCCAGTACTTC. It codes for CSVEQLGRGIETQYF.

This clone has just a few counts. The chain employs TRBV4-2 and TRBJ1-2; 10 bases are shared with TRBD1. Germline loops: CDR1 LGHNA, CDR2 YNFKEQ. J was trimmed by 4 bases and V by 5 bases; bases with no gene match: 7. This CDR3 is 15 amino acids long. CDR3 nucleotide sequence: TGTGCCAGCAGCAAGGACAGGGGGAACCCCTATGGCTACACCTTC. It translates to CASSKDRGNPYGYTF.

This clone showed up just a few times. The chain uses TRBV18 and TRBJ1-1, with 10 nucleotides matching TRBD1. This CDR3 region has 15 residues. V gave up 5 bases and J gave up 4 bases; unmatched junction bases: 7. The germline gives CDR1 KGHSH, CDR2 LQKENI. The CDR3: CASSAGTGVGTEAFF. CDR3 sequence (DNA): TGTGCCAGCTCAGCGGGGACAGGGGTGGGCACTGAAGCTTTCTTT.

The chain combines TRBV6-4 with TRBJ1-2; maybe TRBD1 (6 bases). CDR1 is MRHNA, CDR2 SNTAGT, per germline. The CDR3 consists of 17 residues. V was shortened by 7 bases and J by 7 bases, with 28 bases between the two germline ends. Here the CDR3 reads CASTPSWPSQGLSGYTF. Written as DNA, the CDR3 is TGTGCCAGCACCCCGTCTTGGCCTTCACAGGGTTTAAGTGGCTACACCTTC.

The V gene is TRBV3-1 (or the pseudogene TRBV3-2), the J gene TRBJ1-1; maybe TRBD1 (6 bases). Germline V lookup: CDR1 LGHDT, CDR2 YNNKEL (reference sequence). The CDR3 has 13 amino acids. Trimming removed 6 bases from V and 3 bases from J, with 11 bases in between. This CDR3 reads CASRVQGDTEAFF. CDR3 nucleotide sequence: TGTGCCAGCAGAGTACAGGGAGACACTGAAGCTTTCTTT.

This clone was recorded a few times. This chain connects TRBV4-1 to TRBJ1-1; TRBD1 might be the D (5 bases). The CDR3 length is 14 residues. CDR1 and CDR2 (germline): MGHRA, YSYEKL. Trimming took 0 bases from V and 4 from J, leaving 9 bases between them. CDR3 residues: CASSQDRQSTEAFF. Here the CDR3 DNA reads TGCGCCAGCAGCCAAGATCGACAGAGCACTGAAGCTTTCTTT.